The TCR beta chain described here comes from a study of blood T cell repertoires in COVID-19. Clones were read by immunoSEQ multiplex PCR, and TCRdb kept only the in-frame ones, dropping some. Here the sample spans fewer than 300,000 clones, 85% being singletons. The study recruited people aged about 18 to 89 years across approximately 23 US areas. Clinical history reported by participants formed the basis on which cohorts were assigned. Recovery meant two consecutive negative NP/OP PCR tests, professional clearance, or resolved symptoms. The CDR3 runs to 13 residues. V was trimmed by 2 bases and J by 6 bases, leaving 8 bases between them. Germline values: CDR1 SGHRS, CDR2 YFSETQ.

The sequenced sample consisted of PBMCs or T cells enriched from blood (not recorded which). This sequence originates from a woman in her 50s who had recovered from COVID-19. The chain employs TRBV5-1 and TRBJ2-2; D remains ambiguous. The CDR3 region has the DNA TGCGCCAGCAGCTTTAATACTGCCGGGGAGCTGTTTTTT. Protein: CASSFNTAGELFF.